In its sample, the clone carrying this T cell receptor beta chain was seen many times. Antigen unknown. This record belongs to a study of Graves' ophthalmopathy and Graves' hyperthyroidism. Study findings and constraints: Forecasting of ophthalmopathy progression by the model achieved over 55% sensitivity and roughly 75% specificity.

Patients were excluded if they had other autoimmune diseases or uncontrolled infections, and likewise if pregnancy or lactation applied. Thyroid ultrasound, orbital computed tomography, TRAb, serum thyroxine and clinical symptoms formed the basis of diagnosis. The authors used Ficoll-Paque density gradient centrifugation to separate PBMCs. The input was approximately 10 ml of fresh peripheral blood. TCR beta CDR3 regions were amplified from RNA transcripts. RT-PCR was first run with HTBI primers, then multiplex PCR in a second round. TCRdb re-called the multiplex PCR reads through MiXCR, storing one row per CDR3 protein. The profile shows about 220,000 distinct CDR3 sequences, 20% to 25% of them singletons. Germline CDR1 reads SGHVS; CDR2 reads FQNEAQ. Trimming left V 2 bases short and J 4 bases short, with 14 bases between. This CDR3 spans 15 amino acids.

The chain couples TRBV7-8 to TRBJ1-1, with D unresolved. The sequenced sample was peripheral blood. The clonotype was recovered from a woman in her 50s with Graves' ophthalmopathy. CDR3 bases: TGTGCCAGCAGCTTATCTGTCGGGGAGGTCACTGAAGCTTTCTTT. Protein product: CASSLSVGEVTEAFF.